The 10 T cell receptor beta chains below come from one sample, sequenced in a study of resident and recirculating memory T cells in vitiligo. Repertoires were generated with immunoSEQ multiplex PCR, while TCRdb's copy carries only in-frame clones and drops some. The repertoire holds some 70,000 clones, with more than 85% as singletons. Input material: blood. The receptor set was obtained from a male donor with vitiligo.

The rearrangement uses TRBV28 and TRBJ2-7; TRBD1 matches 10 bases. Trimming at V came to 2 bases and at J to 4 bases, leaving 5 bases not matched to a gene. Germline loops: CDR1 MDHEN, CDR2 SYDVKM. The CDR3 length is 15 residues. The DNA for the CDR3 is TGTGCCAGCAGTTTAGGACAGGGGGGGGCTTACGAGCAGTACTTC. Translating gives CASSLGQGGAYEQYF.

The chain is built from TRBV18 and TRBJ2-1, with 9 bases that match TRBD2. The germline gives CDR1 KGHSH, CDR2 LQKENI. The J segment lost 3 bases and the V segment lost 6 bases, leaving 3 bases of the junction unmatched. The CDR3 spans 14 residues. The CDR3 loop reads CASSAGGIYNEQFF. CDR3 in DNA: TGTGCCAGCTCGGCGGGAGGGATCTACAATGAGCAGTTCTTC.

The CDR3 DNA is TGTGCCAGCAGTGAAGACCTCCAGGGAGAGACCCAGTACTTC. As protein: CASSEDLQGETQYF. The chain is built from TRBV2 and TRBJ2-5, with D possibly matching TRBD1 (5 bases). V lost 1 base, J lost 4 bases, and 10 bases lay in between. Germline V lookup: CDR1 SNHLY, CDR2 FYNNEI. The CDR3 length is 14 residues. The full variable domain, with the rest looked up from reference TRBV2 and TRBJ2-5, is EPEVTQTPSHQVTQMGQEVILRCVPISNHLYFYWYRQILGQKVEFLVSFYNNEISEKSEIFDDQFSVERPDGSNFTLKIRSTKLEDSAMYFCASSEDLQGETQYFGPGTRLLVL.

The chain joins TRBV5-8 to TRBJ1-5; D possibly corresponds to TRBD1 (6 bases). Germline assignment: CDR1 SGHTS and CDR2 YDEGEE. V was cut by 5 bases and J by 0 bases, with 12 bases left in between. The CDR3 extends over 15 amino acids. The CDR3 loop reads CASSHGTNSNQPQHF. The CDR3 DNA reads as TGTGCCAGCAGTCACGGGACAAATAGCAATCAGCCCCAGCATTTT.

In nucleotides, the CDR3 is TGTGCCAGCAGCGTAGGGGCAGGGATCACAGATACGCAGTATTTT. It codes for CASSVGAGITDTQYF. This chain links TRBV9 with TRBJ2-3, with D possibly being TRBD1 (5 bases). CDR3 size: 15 residues. Trimming shortened V by 0 bases and J by 2 bases, and 10 bases separated the two germline ends. Germline V gene sequence: CDR1 SGDLS, CDR2 YYNGEE.

The V gene is TRBV19, the J gene TRBJ2-7; 9 bases align to TRBD1. The CDR3 has 16 residues. Germline V gives CDR1 LNHDA, CDR2 SQIVND (reference sequence). V trimming: 4 bases; J trimming: 9 bases; junction bases outside the gene matches: 16. The CDR3 DNA follows: TGTGCCAGTAGTACCTATTCTCCGGGACAGGGAAGTGTGCAGTACTTC. As protein: CASSTYSPGQGSVQYF.

The rearrangement uses TRBV7-2 and TRBJ1-4, with no clear D. Per germline, CDR1 SGHTA and CDR2 FQGNSA. Deletions cut 4 bases from V and 14 bases from J, with 14 bases between. CDR3 length equals 12 residues. The CDR3 DNA reads TGTGCCAGCAGCTCTTCGGGATATGAGCTGTTTTTT. It yields the protein CASSSSGYELFF.

The V gene is TRBV28, the J gene TRBJ2-3; tentatively, D is TRBD2 (7 bases). Germline CDR1 and CDR2: MDHEN and SYDVKM. Trimming removed 2 bases at V and 6 bases at J, with 12 bases between. This CDR3 region has 14 residues. CDR3 bases: TGTGCCAGCAGTTTAGGGGGGGCTACGGATACGCAGTATTTT. This encodes CASSLGGATDTQYF.

The rearrangement uses TRBV5-1 and TRBJ1-2; TRBD1 is a possible D gene (6 bases). Germline lookup yields CDR1 SGHRS and CDR2 YFSETQ. There are 14 residues in the CDR3. V lost 7 bases, J lost 4 bases, and 17 bases lay in between. This chain's CDR3 is CASSLDSARYGYTF. CDR3 bases: TGCGCCAGCTCACTGGACAGCGCCCGCTATGGCTACACCTTC.

The gene calls are TRBV7-2 and TRBJ2-2; TRBD1 matches at 9 bases. Germline CDR1 and CDR2: SGHTA and FQGNSA. J was trimmed by 4 bases and V by 0 bases; bases with no gene match: 0. The CDR3 loop spans 15 amino acids. The CDR3 here is CASSLATGGTGELFF. Written as DNA, the CDR3 is TGTGCCAGCAGCTTAGCGACAGGGGGCACCGGGGAGCTGTTTTTT.